This T cell receptor (beta chain) came from a study of cytomegalovirus exposure and HLA in healthy donors. Germline CDR1 and CDR2: SNHLY and FYNNEI. CDR3 length: 14 amino acids. J lost 5 bases, V lost 8 bases, and 7 bases had no gene match. The PCR ran on 60 Vbeta and 13 Jbeta primers. Only in-frame clones appear in the TCRdb table, and some are missing; sequencing was by immunoSEQ multiplex PCR. The table shows 150,000 to 200,000 clones, with approximately 84% occurring only once. Sequenced material: PBMCs. The J gene is TRBJ2-7, the V gene TRBV2, with TRBD1 matching 12 bases. The clonotype was recovered from a female donor in good health and CMV-seronegative. The CDR3 spells CASLRDRGRHEQYF. The CDR3 DNA reads TGTGCCAGCCTCCGGGACAGGGGGCGCCACGAGCAGTACTTC.